This T cell receptor (beta chain) originates from a study of cytomegalovirus exposure and HLA in healthy donors. Study-level findings and limits: Specific recognition of CMV antigens was confirmed in vitro for a few chains (all CMV-associated). Previously analyzed data showed that most TCR beta V segments were productive at a frequency of about 87% or about 30%. Presence/absence results assume similar sequencing depth per donor, which may not hold.

It was with 60 Vbeta and 13 Jbeta primers that the PCR ran. Data came from immunoSEQ multiplex PCR; TCRdb stores just in-frame clones and leaves some out. Its table lists 100,000 to 150,000 clones. This CDR3 has 16 residues. Germline V CDR1 and CDR2: SEHNR, FQNEAQ (reference sequence). V lost 2 bases to trimming and J lost 7 bases, with 18 bases between them. With regard to this clone: Its antigen is still unknown.

This sequence originates from a woman in her forties in good health and CMV-seronegative. The chain has TRBV7-9 and TRBJ2-1, with a possible D match to TRBD1 (6 bases). Sequencing was performed on PBMCs. In DNA form, the CDR3 reads TGTGCCAGCAGCTTACTGTCCTGGACAGTTAGGAATGAGCAGTTCTTC. As protein: CASSLLSWTVRNEQFF.